The rows below give T cell receptor beta chains drawn from one sample of a study of T cells after yellow fever vaccination. TCRdb re-called the 5' RACE reads with MiXCR, one entry per CDR3 protein. The table records tens of thousands of distinct CDR3 sequences, around 7.4% of them present only once. The sample consisted of CD8+ T cells sorted from PBMCs, taken 15 days after the yellow fever booster vaccination. These receptors came from a man aged 30 to 39 who received the YFV17D yellow fever vaccine. Both conserved end residues are part of each CDR3. The D gene is left open where the match is weak. For some rows the clone size is stated as once, few or many, or as a class when expanded; others skip it.

many	TRBD2	TRBJ2-1	16	TRBV7-6	TGTGCCAGCAGCCCCCTGCGGGAGGGTTGGTACAATGAGCAGTTCTTC	CASSPLREGWYNEQFF
many	NA	TRBJ2-5	13	TRBV7-2	TGTGCCAGCAGCCCGAGTAGTTGGGAGACCCAGTACTTC	CASSPSSWETQYF
NA	NA	TRBJ2-5	11	TRBV27	TGTGCCAGCAAATTGGGAGAGACCCAGTACTTC	CASKLGETQYF
many	TRBD2	TRBJ2-5	15	TRBV6-5	TGTGCCAGCAGTTCGGCGACTAGCGAGGAAGAGACCCAGTACTTC	CASSSATSEEETQYF
many	NA	TRBJ2-7	14	TRBV3-1	TGTGCCAGCAGTTACAATGACGAAACCTACGAGCAGTACTTC	CASSYNDETYEQYF
many	NA	TRBJ2-3	14	TRBV7-6	TGTGCCAGCAGCTTGCCTGCTAGCACAGATACGCAGTATTTT	CASSLPASTDTQYF
many	NA	TRBJ2-5	14	TRBV6-2/TRBV6-3	TGTGCCAGTGTCCCGTTAAAGTACCAAGAGACCCAGTACTTC	CASVPLKYQETQYF
many	NA	TRBJ2-7	15	TRBV5-1	TGCGCCAGCAGATCACCAGGATTCTCAATTGACGAGCAGTACTTC	CASRSPGFSIDEQYF
few	TRBD2	TRBJ2-1	17	TRBV28	TGTGCCAGCAGTCCCGGCCCGGTGACTAGCGGCTACAATGAGCAGTTCTTC	CASSPGPVTSGYNEQFF
many	TRBD2	TRBJ2-1	15	TRBV20-1	TGCAGTGCTGTAGGACTAGCGGGAGTAGTAAGTGAGCAGTTCTTC	CSAVGLAGVVSEQFF
many	TRBD1	TRBJ2-2	19	TRBV27	TGTGCCAGCAGTTTACTACAGGGGGACAGTTCCGCGAACACCGGGGAGCTGTTTTTT	CASSLLQGDSSANTGELFF
many	NA	TRBJ2-5	14	TRBV10-3	TGTGTAAAAGGGGTAGCACTTCCCCAAGAGACCCAGTACTTC	CVKGVALPQETQYF
many	TRBD2	TRBJ2-3	17	TRBV7-6	TGTGCCAGCAGCCTCCAGACTAGCGGGAGAAGGGAAGATACGCAGTATTTT	CASSLQTSGRREDTQYF
many	TRBD2	TRBJ2-2	14	TRBV6-1	TGTGCCAGCGCCCGCGGGAGCTACACCGGGGAGCTGTTTTTT	CASARGSYTGELFF